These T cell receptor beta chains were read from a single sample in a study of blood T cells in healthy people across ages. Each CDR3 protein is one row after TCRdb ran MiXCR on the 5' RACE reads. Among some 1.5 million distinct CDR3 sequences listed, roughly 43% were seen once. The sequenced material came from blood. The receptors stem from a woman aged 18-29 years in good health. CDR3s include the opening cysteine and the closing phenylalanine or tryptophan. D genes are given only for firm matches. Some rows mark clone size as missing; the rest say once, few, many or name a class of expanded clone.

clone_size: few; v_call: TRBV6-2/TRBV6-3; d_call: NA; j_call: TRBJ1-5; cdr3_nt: TGTGCCAGCAGTTACGAACCTTATAGCAATCAGCCCCAGCATTTT; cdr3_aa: CASSYEPYSNQPQHF
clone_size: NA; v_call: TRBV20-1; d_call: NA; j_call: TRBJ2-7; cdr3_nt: TGCAGTGCTAGAGATCTGTTTAGCGGTTTCTCCTACAATGAGCAGTACTTC; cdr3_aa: CSARDLFSGFSYNEQYF
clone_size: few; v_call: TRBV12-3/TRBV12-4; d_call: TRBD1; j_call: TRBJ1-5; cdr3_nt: TGTGCCAGCAGTCCCCGGACAGGGGGCGGCAATCAGCCCCAGCATTTT; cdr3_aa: CASSPRTGGGNQPQHF
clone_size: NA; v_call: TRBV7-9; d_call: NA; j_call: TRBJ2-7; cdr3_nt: TGTGCCAGCAGTCGGCCAGGTCCCTCCTACGAGCAGTACTTC; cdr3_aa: CASSRPGPSYEQYF
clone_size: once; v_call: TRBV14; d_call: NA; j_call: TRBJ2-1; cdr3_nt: TGTGCCAGCAGCCCTGAAGGAGTCCAGGGCGGACTGCCGAGCTCCTACAATGAGCAGTTCTTC; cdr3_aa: CASSPEGVQGGLPSSYNEQFF
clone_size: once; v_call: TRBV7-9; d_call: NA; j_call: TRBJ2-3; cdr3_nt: TGTGCCAGCAGCTTTTGGGGTACAGGAACAGATACGCAGTATTTT; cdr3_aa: CASSFWGTGTDTQYF
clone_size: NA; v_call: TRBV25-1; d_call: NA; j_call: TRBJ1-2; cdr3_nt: TGTGCCAGCAGGACGCAGGCGTATGGCTACACCTTC; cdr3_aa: CASRTQAYGYTF
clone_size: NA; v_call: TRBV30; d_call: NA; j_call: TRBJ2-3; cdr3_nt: TGTGCCTGGAGTGGCATCTCAAGACGGGGAGATACGCAGTATTTT; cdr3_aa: CAWSGISRRGDTQYF
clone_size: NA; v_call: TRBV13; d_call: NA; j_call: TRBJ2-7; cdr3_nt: TGTGCCAGCAGCTCCGTGGCCTACGAGCAGTACTTC; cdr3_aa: CASSSVAYEQYF
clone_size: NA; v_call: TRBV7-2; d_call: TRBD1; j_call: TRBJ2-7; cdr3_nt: TGTGCCAGCAGACTGACAGGGTTTTCCCACGAGCAGTACTTC; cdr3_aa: CASRLTGFSHEQYF
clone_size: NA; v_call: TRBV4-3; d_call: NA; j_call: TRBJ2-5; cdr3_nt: TGCGCCAGCAGCCCAGGGTTGGAGGGGACCCAGTACTTC; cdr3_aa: CASSPGLEGTQYF
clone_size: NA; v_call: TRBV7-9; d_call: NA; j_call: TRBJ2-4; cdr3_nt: TGTGCCAGCATCCCAGACAGCCGAGCCAAAAACATTCAGTACTTC; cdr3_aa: CASIPDSRAKNIQYF
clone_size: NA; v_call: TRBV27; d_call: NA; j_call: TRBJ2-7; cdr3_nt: TGTGCCGGCAGTTTATTGGACAGTTCCTACGAGCAGTACTTC; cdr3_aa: CAGSLLDSSYEQYF
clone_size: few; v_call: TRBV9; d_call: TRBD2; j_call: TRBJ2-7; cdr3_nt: TGTGCCAGCAGCGCCGGGAGCGGGAGAGGCGAGCAGTACTTC; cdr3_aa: CASSAGSGRGEQYF
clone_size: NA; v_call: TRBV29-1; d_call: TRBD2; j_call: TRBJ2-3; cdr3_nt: TGCAGCGCTACCGGGACTAGCTCCCCAGATACGCAGTATTTT; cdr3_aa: CSATGTSSPDTQYF
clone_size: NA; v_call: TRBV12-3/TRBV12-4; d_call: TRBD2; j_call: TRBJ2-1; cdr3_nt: TGTGCCAGCAGTTCCCGAGGACTAGGGCTCTACAATGAGCAGTTCTTC; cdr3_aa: CASSSRGLGLYNEQFF
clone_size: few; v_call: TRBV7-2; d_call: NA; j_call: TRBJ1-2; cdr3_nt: TGTGCCAGCAGCTTTGAGACAGCGACTAACTATGGCTACACCTTC; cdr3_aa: CASSFETATNYGYTF
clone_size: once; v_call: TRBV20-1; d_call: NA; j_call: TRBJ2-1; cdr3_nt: TGCAGTGCTAGAGGGGGACACCTCAAGGACAATGAGCAGTTCTTC; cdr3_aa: CSARGGHLKDNEQFF
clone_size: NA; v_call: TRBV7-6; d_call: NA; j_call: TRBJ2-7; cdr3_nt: TGTGCCAGCAGCTTAGGTGGAGGAAGGTCCGAGCAGTACTTC; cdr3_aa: CASSLGGGRSEQYF
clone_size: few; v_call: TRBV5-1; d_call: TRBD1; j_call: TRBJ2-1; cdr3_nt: TGCGCCAGCAGCGGTTTCGGGACAGGGGGCCCGGTCAATGAGCAGTTCTTC; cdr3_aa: CASSGFGTGGPVNEQFF
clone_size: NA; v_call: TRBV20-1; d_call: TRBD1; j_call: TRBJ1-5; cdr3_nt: TGCAGTGCTCCTGGAGGACAGGGGTTAGATTCGGAGCCCCAGCATTTT; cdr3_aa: CSAPGGQGLDSEPQHF
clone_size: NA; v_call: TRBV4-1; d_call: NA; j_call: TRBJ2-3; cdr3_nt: TGCGCCAGCAGCCTCAGGGGGGTCCGTTCTACGCAGTATTTT; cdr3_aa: CASSLRGVRSTQYF
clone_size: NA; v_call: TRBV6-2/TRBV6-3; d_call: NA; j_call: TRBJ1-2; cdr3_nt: TGTGCCAGCAGTTACTCGAGGGCTGGCTACACCTTC; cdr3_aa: CASSYSRAGYTF
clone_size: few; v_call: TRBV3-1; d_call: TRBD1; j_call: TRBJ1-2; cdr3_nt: TGTGCCAGCAGCCGACGACAGGGATACTATGGCTACACCTTC; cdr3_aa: CASSRRQGYYGYTF
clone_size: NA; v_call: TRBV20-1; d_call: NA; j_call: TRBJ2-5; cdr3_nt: TGCAGTGCCAGGGGGGGGCCTCAGACCCAGTACTTC; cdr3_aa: CSARGGPQTQYF
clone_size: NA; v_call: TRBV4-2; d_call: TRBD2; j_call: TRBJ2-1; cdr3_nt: TGTGCCAGCAGCCAATCACTAGCGGAGTACAATGAGCAGTTCTTC; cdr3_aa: CASSQSLAEYNEQFF
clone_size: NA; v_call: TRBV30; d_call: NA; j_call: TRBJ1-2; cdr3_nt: TGTGCCTGGAGTACCCTGGTTCGCAACTATGACTACACCTTC; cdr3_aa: CAWSTLVRNYDYTF
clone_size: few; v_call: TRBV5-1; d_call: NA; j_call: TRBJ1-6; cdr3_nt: TGCGCCAGCAGCCCGGGACATCCGGAGTCACCCCTCCACTTT; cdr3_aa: CASSPGHPESPLHF
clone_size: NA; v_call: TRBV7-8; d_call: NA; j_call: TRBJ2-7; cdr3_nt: TGTGCCGGCAGCCGTGTTGTCTGGGAGGATAGCTACGAGCAGTACTTC; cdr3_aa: CAGSRVVWEDSYEQYF
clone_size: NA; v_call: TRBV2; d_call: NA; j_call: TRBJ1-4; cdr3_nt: TGTGCCAGCAAAAGAAGGGGTGAAAAACTGTTTTTT; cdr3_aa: CASKRRGEKLFF
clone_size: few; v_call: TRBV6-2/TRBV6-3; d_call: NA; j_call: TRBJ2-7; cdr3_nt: TGTGCCAGCAGAGCTACGTTCGAGCAGTACTTC; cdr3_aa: CASRATFEQYF
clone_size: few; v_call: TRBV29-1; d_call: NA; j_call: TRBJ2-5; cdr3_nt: TGCAGCGTTGAAAACAGGCTTCGGGAGACCCAGTACTTC; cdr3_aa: CSVENRLRETQYF
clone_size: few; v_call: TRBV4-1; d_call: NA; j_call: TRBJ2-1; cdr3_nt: TGCGCCAGCAGCCAAGCTCACATCCTGCTAGCGTCCAATGAGCAGTTCTTC; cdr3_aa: CASSQAHILLASNEQFF
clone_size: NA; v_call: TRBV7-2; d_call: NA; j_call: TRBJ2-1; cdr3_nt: TGTGCCAGCAGTCCTCCGGGGGCCCGAGGCAATGAGCAGTTCTTC; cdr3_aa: CASSPPGARGNEQFF
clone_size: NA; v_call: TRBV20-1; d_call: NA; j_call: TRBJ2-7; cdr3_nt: TGCAGTGCTAGAGCAAACAGGCGGGGCTACGAGCAGTACTTC; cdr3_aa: CSARANRRGYEQYF
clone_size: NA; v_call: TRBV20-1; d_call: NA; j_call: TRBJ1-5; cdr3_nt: TGCAGTGCCCCCGGAGAGGTTCTAGGTAATCAGCCCCAGCATTTT; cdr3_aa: CSAPGEVLGNQPQHF
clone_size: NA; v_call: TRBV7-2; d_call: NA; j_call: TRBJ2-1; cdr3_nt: TGTGCCAGCAGCTTAGATCGTGCTGGGGAGGAGCAGTTCTTC; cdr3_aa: CASSLDRAGEEQFF
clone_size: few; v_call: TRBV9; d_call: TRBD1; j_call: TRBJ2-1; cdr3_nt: TGTGCCAGCAGCGCCCGACAGGGGGGCAAGATGGATGAGCAGTTCTTC; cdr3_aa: CASSARQGGKMDEQFF
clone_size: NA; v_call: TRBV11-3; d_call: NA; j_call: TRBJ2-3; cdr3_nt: TGTGCCAGCAGCTTGTCGGGGTTCACAGATACGCAGTATTTT; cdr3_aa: CASSLSGFTDTQYF
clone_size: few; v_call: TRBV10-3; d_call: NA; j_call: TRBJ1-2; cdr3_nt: TGTGCCATCAGTGGGACGGGTCGTGGCTACACCTTC; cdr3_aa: CAISGTGRGYTF
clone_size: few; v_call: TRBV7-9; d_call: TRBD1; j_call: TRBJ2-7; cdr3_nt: TGTGCCAGCAGCTTAGCATCCGGGACAGACGAGCAGTACTTC; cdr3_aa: CASSLASGTDEQYF
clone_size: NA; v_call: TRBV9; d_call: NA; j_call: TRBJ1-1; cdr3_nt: TGTGCCAGCAGCGGGAACCAACGGGGGTCCATGAACACTGAAGCTTTCTTT; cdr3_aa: CASSGNQRGSMNTEAFF
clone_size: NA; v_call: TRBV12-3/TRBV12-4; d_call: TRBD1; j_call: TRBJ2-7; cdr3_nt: TGTGCCAGCAGCCCCCAGGGGGCTATTTCGGACGAGCAGTACTTC; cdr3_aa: CASSPQGAISDEQYF
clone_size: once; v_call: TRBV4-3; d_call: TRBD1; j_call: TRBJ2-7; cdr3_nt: TGCGCCAGCAGCCAAGAGTGGGACAGAGACTACGAGCAGTACTTC; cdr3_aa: CASSQEWDRDYEQYF
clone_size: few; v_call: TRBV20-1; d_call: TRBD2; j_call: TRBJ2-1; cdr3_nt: TGCAGTGCTAGAGATGGTAGCGGGGCGTTCTCCTACAATGAGCAGTTCTTC; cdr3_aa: CSARDGSGAFSYNEQFF
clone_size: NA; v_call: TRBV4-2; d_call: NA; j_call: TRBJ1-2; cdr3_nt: TGTGCCAGCAGCCAAGGGCTCGGGGAGAGCTATGGCTACACCTTC; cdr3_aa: CASSQGLGESYGYTF
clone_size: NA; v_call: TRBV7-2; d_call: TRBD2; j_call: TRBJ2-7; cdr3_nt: TGTGCCAGCAGCAAGGGGTGGATAGCGGGTCCTCCGGAGCAGTACTTC; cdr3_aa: CASSKGWIAGPPEQYF
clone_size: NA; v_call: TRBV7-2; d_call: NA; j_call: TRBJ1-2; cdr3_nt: TGTGCCAGCAGCCTGAACCCTTTTTTGGGCGGTCTAAACTATGGCTACACCTTC; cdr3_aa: CASSLNPFLGGLNYGYTF
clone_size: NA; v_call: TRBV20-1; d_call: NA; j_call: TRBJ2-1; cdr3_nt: TGCAGTGCTAGAGGGGTTCCCACTACCTACGAGCAGTTCTTC; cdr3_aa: CSARGVPTTYEQFF
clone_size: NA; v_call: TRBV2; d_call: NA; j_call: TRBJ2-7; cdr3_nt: TGTGCCAGCAGTGTGGACTCCGGGAATGAGCAGTACTTC; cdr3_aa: CASSVDSGNEQYF